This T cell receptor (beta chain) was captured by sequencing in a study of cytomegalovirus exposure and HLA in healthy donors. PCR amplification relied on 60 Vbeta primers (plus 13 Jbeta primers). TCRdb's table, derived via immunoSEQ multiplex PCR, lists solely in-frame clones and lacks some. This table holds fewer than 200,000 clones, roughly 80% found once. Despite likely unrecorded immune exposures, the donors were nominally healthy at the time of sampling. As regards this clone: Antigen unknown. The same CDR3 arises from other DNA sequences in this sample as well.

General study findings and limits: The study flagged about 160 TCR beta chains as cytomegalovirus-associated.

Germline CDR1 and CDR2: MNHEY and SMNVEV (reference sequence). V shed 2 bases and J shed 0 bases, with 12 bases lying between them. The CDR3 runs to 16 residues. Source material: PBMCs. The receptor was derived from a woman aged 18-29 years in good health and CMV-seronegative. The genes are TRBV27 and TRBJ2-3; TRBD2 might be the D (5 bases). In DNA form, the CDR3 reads TGTGCCAGCAGTTTAGGGCTAGCAGTAAGCACAGATACGCAGTATTTT. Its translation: CASSLGLAVSTDTQYF.